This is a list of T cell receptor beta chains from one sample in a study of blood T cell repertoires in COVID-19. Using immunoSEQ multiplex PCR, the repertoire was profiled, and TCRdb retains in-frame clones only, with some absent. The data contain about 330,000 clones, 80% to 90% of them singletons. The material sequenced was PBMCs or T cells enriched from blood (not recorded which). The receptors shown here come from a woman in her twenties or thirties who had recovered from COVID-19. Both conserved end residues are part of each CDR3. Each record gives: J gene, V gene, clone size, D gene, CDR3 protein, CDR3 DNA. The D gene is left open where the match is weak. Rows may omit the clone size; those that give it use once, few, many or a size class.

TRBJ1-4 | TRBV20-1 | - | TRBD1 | CSASPGTGGEKLFF | TGCAGTGCTAGTCCCGGGACAGGGGGGGAAAAACTGTTTTTT
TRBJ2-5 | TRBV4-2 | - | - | CASSPLSGAETQYF | TGTGCCAGCAGCCCCCTCTCCGGAGCAGAGACCCAGTACTTC
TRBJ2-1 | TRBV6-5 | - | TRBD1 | CASRPTGGYNEQFF | TGTGCCAGCAGACCGACAGGGGGTTACAATGAGCAGTTCTTC
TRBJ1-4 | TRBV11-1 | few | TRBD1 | CASSLGTVATNEKLFF | TGTGCCAGCAGCCTCGGGACAGTAGCAACTAATGAAAAACTGTTTTTT
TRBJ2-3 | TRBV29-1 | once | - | CSAEYSIGTDTQYF | TGCAGCGCAGAGTACAGTATCGGCACAGATACGCAGTATTTT
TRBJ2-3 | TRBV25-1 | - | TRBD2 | CASSGGGDTQYF | TGTGCCAGTAGCGGGGGTGGAGATACGCAGTATTTT
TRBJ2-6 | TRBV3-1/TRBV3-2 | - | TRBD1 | CASTRTGGSGANVLTF | TGTGCCAGCACCCGGACAGGGGGCTCTGGGGCCAACGTCCTGACTTTC
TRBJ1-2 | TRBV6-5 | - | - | CASRSTGYGYTF | TGTGCCAGCAGGTCGACAGGTTATGGCTACACCTTC
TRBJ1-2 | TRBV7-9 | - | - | CASRQEGMNGYTF | TGTGCCAGCAGACAGGAGGGGATGAATGGCTACACCTTC
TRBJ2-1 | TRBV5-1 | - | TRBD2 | CASSPTSGGLNEQFF | TGCGCCAGCAGCCCTACTAGCGGGGGGCTCAATGAGCAGTTCTTC
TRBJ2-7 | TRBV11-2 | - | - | CASSSSYEQYF | TGTGCCAGCAGCTCTTCCTACGAGCAGTACTTC
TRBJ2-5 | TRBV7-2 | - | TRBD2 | CASSPRDGRGGPLQETQYF | TGTGCCAGCAGCCCTCGAGACGGACGCGGGGGGCCTCTCCAAGAGACCCAGTACTTC
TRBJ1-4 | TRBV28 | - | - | CASTSPGQDEKLFF | TGTGCCAGTACCTCGCCTGGGCAGGATGAAAAACTGTTTTTT
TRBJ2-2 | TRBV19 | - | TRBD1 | CASSRGQGDTGELFF | TGTGCCAGTAGCCGGGGACAGGGCGACACCGGGGAGCTGTTTTTT
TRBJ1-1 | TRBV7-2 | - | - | CASSLAVGRSDEAFF | TGTGCCAGCAGCTTAGCAGTAGGCAGGTCCGATGAAGCTTTCTTT
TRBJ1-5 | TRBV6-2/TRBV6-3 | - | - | CASSYSSPDQPQHF | TGTGCCAGCAGTTACTCATCACCGGATCAGCCCCAGCATTTT
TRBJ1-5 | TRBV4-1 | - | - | CASSQGQNQPQHF | TGCGCCAGCAGCCAAGGGCAGAATCAGCCCCAGCATTTT
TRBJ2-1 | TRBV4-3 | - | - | CASSRGPPLERYNEQFF | TGCGCCAGCAGCCGGGGGCCCCCTCTAGAGCGCTACAATGAGCAGTTCTTC
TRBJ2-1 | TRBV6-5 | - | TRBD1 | CASSYWDRGDEQFF | TGTGCCAGCAGTTACTGGGACAGGGGCGATGAGCAGTTCTTC
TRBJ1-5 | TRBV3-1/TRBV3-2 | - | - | CASSQDPSRREGGNQPQHF | TGTGCCAGCAGCCAAGACCCCTCGAGAAGGGAGGGCGGCAATCAGCCCCAGCATTTT
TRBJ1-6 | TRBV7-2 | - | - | CASSRQRSPLHF | TGTGCCAGCAGCCGACAGAGGTCACCCCTCCACTTT
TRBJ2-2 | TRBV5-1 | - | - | CASSPRANTGELFF | TGCGCCAGCAGCCCCAGGGCGAACACCGGGGAGCTGTTTTTT
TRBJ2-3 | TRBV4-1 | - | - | CACSLGGNSPDTQYF | TGCGCCTGCTCCTTGGGGGGAAACAGCCCAGATACGCAGTATTTT
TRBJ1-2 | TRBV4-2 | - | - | CASSQERSDGYTF | TGTGCCAGCAGCCAAGAGCGGTCGGATGGCTACACCTTC
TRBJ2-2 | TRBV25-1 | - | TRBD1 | CASSAAGGNTGELFF | TGTGCCAGCAGTGCAGCAGGGGGGAACACCGGGGAGCTGTTTTTT